The 31 T cell receptor beta chains given below trace back to one sample, sequenced in a study of early T cells in non-severe SARS-CoV-2 infection (dated by TCRdb to the early 2020s). The library was built by means of 5' RACE. The sequencing machine was a NextSeq 500. TCRdb handled the public reads itself, with Q25 trimming in fastp and clone calling in MiXCR, and kept productive beta chains. Identical CDR3 proteins give one entry, which carries the most common genes and DNA. The sample profile shows 40,000 to 45,000 distinct CDR3 sequences; 5.5% to 7.5% of them were found once. More than 20% of the sample lies in the top ten. This specimen consisted of whole blood, obtained at baseline. These receptors came from an adult who was a healthcare worker with PCR-confirmed SARS-CoV-2 infection or an uninfected control (not recorded which).

This clonotype was counted a few times. V and J are TRBV5-5 and TRBJ2-2; 10 nucleotides match TRBD1. The V gene's germline CDR1 is SGHKS and CDR2 YYEKEE (reference sequence). The V and J ends lost 7 bases and 6 bases, in that order; junction bases with no gene match: 21. The CDR3 is 19 residues long. The CDR3 DNA follows: TGTGCCAGCTTTTCTCCGGGACAGGGGTCACCCATGACGGCCGGGGAGCTGTTTTTT. This translates into CASFSPGQGSPMTAGELFF.

This clonotype was seen many times. The rearrangement joins TRBV7-9 to TRBJ2-3; tentative D call: TRBD2 (7 bases). Germline loops: CDR1 SEHNR, CDR2 FQNEAQ (reference sequence). The CDR3 is 15 residues long. Trimming removed 7 bases at V and 6 bases at J, with 20 bases between. CDR3 residues: CASTVDAGAADTQYF. CDR3 in DNA: TGTGCCAGCACCGTAGACGCGGGGGCGGCTGATACGCAGTATTTT.

This clonotype was seen many times. The chain joins TRBV30 to TRBJ2-3; D might be TRBD2 (5 bases). The CDR3 sequence is 12 residues long. Germline V gives CDR1 GTSNPN, CDR2 SVGIG (reference sequence). V shed 1 base and J shed 5 bases, with 7 bases lying between them. The CDR3 sequence: CAWSEGRDTQYF. In nucleotides, the CDR3 is TGTGCCTGGAGTGAAGGGAGAGATACGCAGTATTTT.

The chain uses TRBV28 and TRBJ2-1; possibly TRBD1 for D (6 bases). The CDR3 has 14 amino acids. V was cut by 3 bases and J by 6 bases, with 12 bases left in between. The V gene's germline CDR1 is MDHEN and CDR2 SYDVKM. CDR3 bases: TGTGCCAGCAGTTTGAGTACCAGGGGCAATGAGCAGTTCTTC. Protein sequence: CASSLSTRGNEQFF.

The table lists this clonotype with many counts. V usage is TRBV20-1 and J usage is TRBJ2-5; 11 bases match TRBD2. The CDR3 is made up of 13 amino acids. V lost 6 bases, J lost 3 bases, and 3 bases stayed unmatched. Germline V gives CDR1 DFQATT, CDR2 SNEGSKA (reference sequence). The DNA of the CDR3 is TGCAGTGCCCCACTAGCGGGGGAAGAGACCCAGTACTTC. Protein product: CSAPLAGEETQYF.

On this clonotype: A junction end diverges from the germline sequence, so it may reflect a read error. Here the CDR3 DNA reads TGTGTCAGCAGGCCTCTCGTGGGAAGCAATCAGCCCCAGCATTTT. It specifies CVSRPLVGSNQPQHF. This chain joins TRBV28 and TRBJ1-5; D call uncertain. Germline assignment: CDR1 MDHEN and CDR2 SYDVKM. This CDR3 has 15 residues.

At least ten counts were recorded for this clonotype. The chain uses TRBV7-8 and TRBJ2-6; D gene ambiguous. The CDR3 has 17 amino acids. Between the trimmed V and J ends, which lost 4 bases and 2 bases, there was a span of 15 bases. Looked up from germline, CDR1 is SGHVS and CDR2 is FQNEAQ. The CDR3 protein is CASSSRVGSAGANVLTF. The CDR3, as DNA: TGTGCCAGCAGCTCACGGGTGGGGTCTGCTGGGGCCAACGTCCTGACTTTC.

This chain links TRBV7-2 with TRBJ2-7, with D uncertain. The CDR3 covers 13 residues. The V gene lost 1 base and the J gene lost 5 bases, with 9 bases spanning the gap. Looked up from germline, CDR1 is SGHTA and CDR2 is FQGNSA. CDR3 sequence: CASSLGNADEQYF. The CDR3 DNA reads TGTGCCAGCAGCTTAGGAAACGCCGACGAGCAGTACTTC.

This clonotype was counted at least ten times. In DNA, the CDR3 is TGTGCCAGCAGTGTTAAGGGTAGGCCGTTCTTC. This gives the protein CASSVKGRPFF. The chain combines TRBV2 with TRBJ2-1; D is undetermined. Trimming took off 4 bases at V and 15 bases at J, with 13 bases between the two ends. The germline V gene encodes CDR1 SNHLY and CDR2 FYNNEI. This CDR3 contains 11 residues.

Concerning this clonotype itself: A junction boundary mismatches the germline segment, possibly from a read error. V gene TRBV4-2 combines with J gene TRBJ1-2; the match to TRBD1 covers 8 bases. Looked up from germline, CDR1 is LGHNA and CDR2 is YNFKEQ. The CDR3 is 13 residues long. CDR3 amino acids: CVSRATGENGYTF. The CDR3, as DNA: TGTGTCAGCAGGGCGACAGGGGAGAATGGCTACACCTTC.

This clonotype has a handful of counts. The genes are TRBV9 and TRBJ2-3, with no clear D. Germline CDR1 reads SGDLS; CDR2 reads YYNGEE. Deletions cut 3 bases from V and 5 bases from J, with 25 bases between. This CDR3 comprises 18 residues. The CDR3 DNA reads as TGTGCCAGCAGCGCGAACCTCCTGACGGGCCCTAGAGGAGATACGCAGTATTTT. Protein product: CASSANLLTGPRGDTQYF.

The CDR3 loop reads CASSLQGGGEQFF. The CDR3 DNA follows: TGTGCCAGCTCCCTCCAGGGTGGTGGTGAGCAGTTCTTC. The gene calls are TRBV7-9 and TRBJ2-1, with TRBD1 as a possible D gene (5 bases). Germline lookup yields CDR1 SEHNR and CDR2 FQNEAQ (reference sequence). The V and J ends lost 8 bases and 9 bases respectively, with 17 bases between them. The CDR3 totals 13 residues.

This clonotype appeared many times. At one boundary the junction diverges from the germline segment, which might be a read error. The rearrangement joins TRBV7-7 to TRBJ2-2, with a tentative D call TRBD1 (6 bases). The CDR3 has 14 amino acids. Germline CDR1 SSHAT, CDR2 FNYEAQ (reference sequence). The CDR3 region is CASSLSGATGELFF. The DNA of the CDR3 is TGTGCTAGCAGCTTATCAGGGGCCACCGGGGAGCTGTTTTTT.

There are a few counts of this clonotype. The chain couples TRBV27 to TRBJ2-3; 12 bases match TRBD2. V lost 3 bases and J lost 4; bases outside the gene matches: 8. Germline V gives CDR1 MNHEY, CDR2 SMNVEV (reference sequence). The CDR3 has 17 amino acids. The DNA of the CDR3 is TGTGCCAGCAGTTTTTGGACTAGCGGGATGGGAGCAGATACGCAGTATTTT. Translated, it gives CASSFWTSGMGADTQYF.

The chain joins TRBV11-2 to TRBJ2-3; D is uncertain. The CDR3 spans 14 residues. V was cut by 5 bases and J by 2 bases, with 11 bases left in between. Germline values: CDR1 SGHAT, CDR2 FQNNGV. The CDR3 DNA reads TGTGCCAGCAGCCGAGCCCCCTTCACAGATACGCAGTATTTT. Its translation is CASSRAPFTDTQYF. Filled out from reference TRBV11-2 and TRBJ2-3, the complete variable domain reads EAGVAQSPRYKIIEKRQSVAFWCNPISGHATLYWYQQILGQGPKLLIQFQNNGVVDDSQLPKDRFSAERLKGVDSTLKIQPAKLEDSAVYLCASSRAPFTDTQYFGPGTRLTVL.

The rearrangement joins TRBV11-2 to TRBJ2-1, with D maybe TRBD1 (5 bases). CDR1 and CDR2 from the germline V gene are SGHAT and FQNNGV. Trimming left V 3 bases short and J 4 bases short, with 16 bases between. This CDR3 is 16 amino acids long. CDR3 DNA: TGTGCCAGCAGCTTTTCAGGGTCCAATTTTTACAATGAGCAGTTCTTC. This sequence encodes CASSFSGSNFYNEQFF.

This clonotype was seen a handful of times. V usage is TRBV7-6 and J usage is TRBJ2-4, with no clear D. Germline CDR1 reads SGHVS; CDR2 reads FNYEAQ. V lost 1 base and J lost 1, with 11 bases in between. The CDR3 sequence is 16 residues long. The CDR3 spells CASSLGAGDAKNIQYF. Written as DNA, the CDR3 is TGTGCCAGCAGCTTAGGGGCAGGAGACGCCAAAAACATTCAGTACTTC.

In its sample, this clonotype was seen a few times. The chain combines TRBV7-2 with TRBJ2-5; D is tentatively TRBD1 or TRBD2 (5 bases each). Trimming removed 7 bases at V and 5 bases at J, with 17 bases between. The CDR3 is 14 amino acids. Germline-derived CDR1 and CDR2 are SGHTA and FQGNSA. In DNA, the CDR3 is TGTGCCAGCATCCTAGCTGGGGGTTCGGAGACCCAGTACTTC. It encodes CASILAGGSETQYF.

This chain links TRBV12-3 or TRBV12-4 with TRBJ1-1; TRBD1 is a possible D gene (5 bases). V lost 4 bases to trimming and J lost 1 base, with 19 bases between them. The CDR3 has 17 residues. The CDR3 region has the DNA TGTGCCAGCAGTTACGACCGGTTTTTTGGGACGAACACTGAAGCTTTCTTT. This translates into CASSYDRFFGTNTEAFF.

This clonotype was recorded only once. The chain has TRBV12-3 or TRBV12-4 and TRBJ2-7, with 7 bases identical to TRBD1. The CDR3 is made up of 13 amino acids. With V trimmed by 3 bases and J by 7 bases, 6 bases remained unmatched. The CDR3 DNA is TGTGCCAGCAGTTTGGCCACAGGGGAAGAGCAGTACTTC. This codes for CASSLATGEEQYF.

Ten or more counts support this clonotype. This chain connects TRBV7-8 to TRBJ1-1, with D maybe TRBD1 (5 bases). Germline V gives CDR1 SGHVS, CDR2 FQNEAQ. This CDR3 spans 15 amino acids. V was clipped by 5 bases and J by 2 bases, with 15 bases between them. Here the CDR3 reads CASSVEVGPNTEAFF. The DNA of the CDR3 is TGTGCCAGCAGCGTTGAAGTGGGGCCTAACACTGAAGCTTTCTTT.

The chain joins TRBV6-6 to TRBJ1-5, with D possibly being TRBD1 (6 bases). The CDR3 consists of 15 residues. Germline assignment: CDR1 MNHNY and CDR2 SVGAGI (reference sequence). V lost 2 bases and J 4 bases, leaving 12 bases between the germline ends. CDR3 in DNA: TGTGCCAGCAGTTACGATAACAGGGCTAATCAGCCCCAGCATTTT. It translates to CASSYDNRANQPQHF.

Ten or more counts support this clonotype. The chain uses TRBV20-1 and TRBJ2-3, with 9 positions matching TRBD2. CDR1 and CDR2 from the germline V gene are DFQATT and SNEGSKA (reference sequence). The length of the CDR3 is 16 residues. J lost 4 bases, V lost 1 base, and 9 bases had no gene match. Here the CDR3 DNA reads TGCAGTGCTAGAGGCTCTCGGACTAGCGTCGCAGATACGCAGTATTTT. This encodes CSARGSRTSVADTQYF.

This clonotype was recorded at least ten times. The chain is built from TRBV6-5 and TRBJ1-1; D is undetermined. The CDR3 consists of 13 residues. V lost 0 bases to trimming and J lost 7 bases, with 9 bases between them. Germline V lookup: CDR1 MNHEY, CDR2 SVGAGI. CDR3 protein: CASSYSTEREAFF. CDR3 sequence (DNA): TGTGCCAGCAGTTACTCGACCGAACGTGAAGCTTTCTTT.

The CDR3 sequence: CSAISPGRNTEAFF. The CDR3 DNA is TGCAGTGCTATAAGTCCAGGGCGGAACACTGAAGCTTTCTTT. The chain has TRBV20-1 and TRBJ1-1; perhaps TRBD1 as D (5 bases). V lost 4 bases and J lost 1, with 13 bases in between. Germline CDR1 DFQATT, CDR2 SNEGSKA (reference sequence). The CDR3 length is 14 residues.

This clonotype was counted ten times or more. The V call is TRBV5-5, the J call TRBJ2-1; D not resolved. Germline V lookup: CDR1 SGHKS, CDR2 YYEKEE (reference sequence). V lost 1 base and J 3 bases, leaving 5 bases between the germline ends. The length of the CDR3 is 13 residues. CDR3 nucleotides: TGTGCCAGCAGCTTGCAGATCTACAATGAGCAGTTCTTC. This encodes CASSLQIYNEQFF.

The rearrangement joins TRBV7-2 to TRBJ2-5; D gene ambiguous. This CDR3 region has 13 residues. Trimming removed 2 bases at V and 4 bases at J, with 8 bases between. Germline V gene lookup returns CDR1 SGHTA and CDR2 FQGNSA. CDR3 nucleotides: TGTGCCAGCAGCTTAAGTTTCGTAGAGACCCAGTACTTC. Translating gives CASSLSFVETQYF. Together with reference TRBV7-2 and TRBJ2-5, the CDR3 gives the full variable domain: GAGVSQSPSNKVTEKGKDVELRCDPISGHTALYWYRQSLGQGLEFLIYFQGNSAPDKSGLPSDRFSAERTGGSVSTLTIQRTQQEDSAVYLCASSLSFVETQYFGPGTRLLVL.

In this sample, this clonotype turned up many times. The chain recombines TRBV5-1 with TRBJ1-1; tentatively, D is TRBD1 (5 bases). The CDR3 spans 17 residues. The germline CDR1 and CDR2 sequences are SGHRS and YFSETQ. The V end was cut by 0 bases, the J end by 5 bases, with 20 bases between. Here the CDR3 DNA reads TGCGCCAGCAGCTTGGTCCCAAAAGGGGCTGCTGGGACTGAAGCTTTCTTT. Protein product: CASSLVPKGAAGTEAFF.

In its sample, this clonotype was seen a few times. The chain is built from TRBV12-3 or TRBV12-4 and TRBJ2-7, with 11 bases that match TRBD2. V trimming: 3 bases; J trimming: 6 bases; junction bases outside the gene matches: 4. CDR3 size: 14 residues. The CDR3 here is CASSFGLAGGEQYF. CDR3 nucleotides: TGTGCCAGCAGTTTCGGTCTAGCGGGAGGCGAGCAGTACTTC.

The rearrangement joins TRBV6-2 or TRBV6-3 to TRBJ2-7, with D possibly matching TRBD1 (6 bases). The CDR3 spans 18 residues. The germline CDR1 and CDR2 sequences are MNHEY and SVGEGT. Trimming took 7 bases from V and 1 from J, leaving 26 bases between them. The CDR3 DNA sequence: TGTGCCAGCAAGGGACAACACAACCGGGACGAAATTTCCTACGAGCAGTACTTC. Protein: CASKGQHNRDEISYEQYF.

V gene TRBV5-1 combines with J gene TRBJ2-3, with D unresolved. V shed 0 bases and J shed 2 bases, with 10 bases lying between them. CDR3 length equals 15 residues. From germline, CDR1 is SGHRS and CDR2 YFSETQ. The CDR3 protein is CASSLGVSHTDTQYF. As DNA, the CDR3 is TGCGCCAGCAGCTTGGGAGTCAGCCACACAGATACGCAGTATTTT.